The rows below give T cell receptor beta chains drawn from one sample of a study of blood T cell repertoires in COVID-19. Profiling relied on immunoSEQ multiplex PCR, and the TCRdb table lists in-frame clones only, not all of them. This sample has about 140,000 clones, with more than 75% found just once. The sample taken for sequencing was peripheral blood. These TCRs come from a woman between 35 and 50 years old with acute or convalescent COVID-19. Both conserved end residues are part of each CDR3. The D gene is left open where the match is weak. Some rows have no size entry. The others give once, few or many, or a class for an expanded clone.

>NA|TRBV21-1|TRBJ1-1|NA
TGTGCCAGCAGCAATAGACAGGGGGGCACTGAAGCTTTCTTT
CASSNRQGGTEAFF
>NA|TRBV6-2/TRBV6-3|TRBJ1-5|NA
TGTGCCAGCAGTGGAAGGGGCTATAGCAATCAGCCCCAGCATTTT
CASSGRGYSNQPQHF
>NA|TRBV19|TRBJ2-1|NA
TGTGCCAGTAGTATAGGTCCGGGCTCCTACAATGAGCAGTTCTTC
CASSIGPGSYNEQFF
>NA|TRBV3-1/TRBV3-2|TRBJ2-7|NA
TGTGCCAGCAGCCGACGACTAATCCAGGGGTCCGAGCAGTACTTC
CASSRRLIQGSEQYF
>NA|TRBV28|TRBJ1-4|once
TGTGCCATCCAGGGGGAAAAACTGTTTTTT
CAIQGEKLFF
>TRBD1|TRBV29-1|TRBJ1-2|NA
TGCAGCGTTGAAGATCTGGGACAGGGGGTCGGAGGCTACACCTTC
CSVEDLGQGVGGYTF
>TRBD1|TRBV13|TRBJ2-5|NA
TGTGCCAGCAGCAAACAGGGGTACGAGACCCAGTACTTC
CASSKQGYETQYF
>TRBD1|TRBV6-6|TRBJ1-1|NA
TGTGCCAGCAGACCAGACAGGGAGTACACTGAAGCTTTCTTT
CASRPDREYTEAFF
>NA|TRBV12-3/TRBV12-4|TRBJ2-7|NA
TGTGCCAGCAGTTTTAACCCGGGCGAGCAGTACTTC
CASSFNPGEQYF
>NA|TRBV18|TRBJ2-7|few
TGTGCCAGCTCTCGGGGGTCGGCCTACGAGCAGTACTTC
CASSRGSAYEQYF
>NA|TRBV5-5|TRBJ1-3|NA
TGTGCCAGCAGCTTTACAGGGATCTCTGGAAACACCATATATTTT
CASSFTGISGNTIYF
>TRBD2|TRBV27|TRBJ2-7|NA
TGTGCCAGCAGTTTATCGGGACTAGCGGGCTACGAGCAGTACTTC
CASSLSGLAGYEQYF
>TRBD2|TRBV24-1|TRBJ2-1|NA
TGTGCCACCAGTGATTCTCGCGGGGGGGGCCGGTCCTACAATGAGCAGTTCTTC
CATSDSRGGGRSYNEQFF
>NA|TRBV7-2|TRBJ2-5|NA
TGTGCCAGCAGCTTAGGAGGTTCAGGGTGGGAGACCCAGTACTTC
CASSLGGSGWETQYF
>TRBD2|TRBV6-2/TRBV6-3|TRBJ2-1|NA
TGTGCCAGCAGTTACTCGATCGCGACTAGCGGGTCTAGGCCTTACAATGAGCAGTTCTTC
CASSYSIATSGSRPYNEQFF
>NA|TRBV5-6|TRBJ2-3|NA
TGTGCCAGCAGCTTGGGGTGGGGGACTTTCTCGCAGTATTTT
CASSLGWGTFSQYF
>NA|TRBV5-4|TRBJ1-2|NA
TGTGCCAGCAGCTCGTTTAAATATGGCTACACCTTC
CASSSFKYGYTF
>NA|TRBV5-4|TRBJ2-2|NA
TGTGCCAGCAGCCCCCCTAGTACTCCCGGGGAGCTGTTTTTT
CASSPPSTPGELFF
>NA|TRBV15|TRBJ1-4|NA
TGTGCCACCAGCAGAGAGGGGGGGACTAATGAAAAACTGTTTTTT
CATSREGGTNEKLFF
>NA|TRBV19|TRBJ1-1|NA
TGTGCCAGTAGTCTCGGGGACACTGAAGCTTTCTTT
CASSLGDTEAFF
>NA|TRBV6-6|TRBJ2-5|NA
TGTGCCAGCAGTTACATCCGACTAGATGAGACCCAGTACTTC
CASSYIRLDETQYF
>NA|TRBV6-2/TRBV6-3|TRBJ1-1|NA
TGTGCCAGCGGCCGGACAGTAAACACTGAAGCTTTCTTT
CASGRTVNTEAFF
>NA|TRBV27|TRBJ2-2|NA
TGTGCCAGCAGTTTCTCCGGGACACAAATAAACACCGGGGAGCTGTTTTTT
CASSFSGTQINTGELFF
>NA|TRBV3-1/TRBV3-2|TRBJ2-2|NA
TGTGCCAGCAGCCAAGATGTATTGAACACCGGGGAGCTGTTTTTT
CASSQDVLNTGELFF
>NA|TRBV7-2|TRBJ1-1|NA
TGTGCCAGCAGCCTAGACAGACTGAACACTGAAGCTTTCTTT
CASSLDRLNTEAFF
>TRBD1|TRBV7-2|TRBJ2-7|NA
TGTGCCAGCACCGCTGGTGGGACAGGGTTCCTTTACTTC
CASTAGGTGFLYF
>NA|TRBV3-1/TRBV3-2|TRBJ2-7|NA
TGTGCCAGCAGCCATGCGGGGGCCGAGCAGTACTTC
CASSHAGAEQYF
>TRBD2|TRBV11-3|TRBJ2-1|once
TGTGCCAGCAGCTTATCTAGCGGGAGCTCCTACAATGAGCAGTTCTTC
CASSLSSGSSYNEQFF
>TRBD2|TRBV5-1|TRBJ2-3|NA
TGCGCCAGCAGCTTGGGTAAGAGCGGGGCCAGAACAGATACGCAGTATTTT
CASSLGKSGARTDTQYF
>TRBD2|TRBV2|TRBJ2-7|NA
TGTGCCAGCAGTCTTCCTACTAGCGGGAACTACGAGCAGTACTTC
CASSLPTSGNYEQYF
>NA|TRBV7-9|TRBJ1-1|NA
TGTGCCAGCAGCTTAAACAGGTGGGACACTGAAGCTTTCTTT
CASSLNRWDTEAFF
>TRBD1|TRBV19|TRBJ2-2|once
TGTGCCAGTAGTATAGTACAGGGGGCACGTACCGGGGAGCTGTTTTTT
CASSIVQGARTGELFF
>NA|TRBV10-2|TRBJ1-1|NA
TGCGCCAGCAGTGAGTCTAGGGGAAACACTGAAGCTTTCTTT
CASSESRGNTEAFF
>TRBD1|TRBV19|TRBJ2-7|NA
TGTGCCAGTACCGGGACAGGGGACTACGAGCAGTACTTC
CASTGTGDYEQYF
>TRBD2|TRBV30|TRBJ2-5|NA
TGTGCCTGGAGTAGTACTAGCGGGAGGACCCAGTACTTC
CAWSSTSGRTQYF
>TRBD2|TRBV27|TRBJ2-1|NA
TGTGCCAGCAGCTTGACTAGCGTCCTTCCCTTCAATGAGCAGTTCTTC
CASSLTSVLPFNEQFF
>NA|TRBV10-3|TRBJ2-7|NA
TGTGCCATCAGTGAGTCCGGACAGTCCTACGAGCAGTACTTC
CAISESGQSYEQYF
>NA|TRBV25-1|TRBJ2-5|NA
TGTGCCAGCAGTGAATATACAGGGACGGAGACCCAGTACTTC
CASSEYTGTETQYF
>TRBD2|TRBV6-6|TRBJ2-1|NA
TGTGCCAGCAGTTACCCGGGACTAGCGGTGTACAATGAGCAGTTCTTC
CASSYPGLAVYNEQFF
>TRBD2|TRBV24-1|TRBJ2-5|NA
TGTGCCACCAGTGATTCATGGACTAGCGGGGGGGGTGAGACCCAGTACTTC
CATSDSWTSGGGETQYF
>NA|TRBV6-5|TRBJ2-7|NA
TGTGCCAGCAGCCCCGCAGGAGGCTCCTACGAGCAGTACTTC
CASSPAGGSYEQYF
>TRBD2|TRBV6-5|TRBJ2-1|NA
TGTGCCAGCGGGCGGGGGTCCTCCTACAATGAGCAGTTCTTC
CASGRGSSYNEQFF
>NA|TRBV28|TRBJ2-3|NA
TGTGCCAGCAGCCAAGGGGTCACAGATACGCAGTATTTT
CASSQGVTDTQYF
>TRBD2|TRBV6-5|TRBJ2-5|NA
TGTGCCATTTCCGGGACTAGCGGGGGTAGGGAGACCCAGTACTTC
CAISGTSGGRETQYF
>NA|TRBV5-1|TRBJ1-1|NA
TGCGCCAGCAGCTTGGATCCGGGGAACACTGAAGCTTTCTTT
CASSLDPGNTEAFF